A selection of T cell receptor beta chains follows, all from one sample in a study of beta chain features in type 1 diabetes. Sequencing was performed with immunoSEQ multiplex PCR; in TCRdb, only in-frame clones are kept and a portion is missing. This table holds hundreds of thousands of clones, roughly 13% found once. The source material was naive CD4+ T cells from blood. The source is a man aged 18 to 30 with type 1 diabetes. Each CDR3 is given with its conserved first and last residue. The order of the fields is D gene, CDR3 length, clone size, J gene, V gene, CDR3 protein, CDR3 DNA. The D gene is left open where the match is weak. Only part of the rows carry a size: once, few, many, or a class if the clone is expanded.

>NA|16|few|TRBJ2-3|TRBV7-2
CASSLNPGQSWDTQYF
TGTGCCAGCAGCTTAAACCCGGGCCAATCGTGGGATACGCAGTATTTT
>NA|14|NA|TRBJ2-5|TRBV9
CASSVPDREETQYF
TGTGCCAGCAGCGTCCCCGACCGCGAAGAGACCCAGTACTTC
>TRBD1|13|few|TRBJ1-1|TRBV28
CASSFSRQGKAFF
TGTGCCAGCAGTTTCTCCAGACAGGGGAAAGCTTTCTTT
>NA|12|few|TRBJ2-1|TRBV30
CAWSRSPNEQFF
TGTGCCTGGAGTAGAAGTCCCAATGAGCAGTTCTTC
>NA|13|NA|TRBJ2-1|TRBV2
CASSETRPNEQFF
TGTGCCAGCAGTGAGACTAGACCCAATGAGCAGTTCTTC
>NA|14|few|TRBJ1-4|TRBV7-9
CASSLFERSEKLFF
TGTGCCAGCAGCTTATTCGAACGCAGTGAAAAACTGTTTTTT
>TRBD1|18|NA|TRBJ1-1|TRBV7-2
CASSWPLRGQSIRTEAFF
TGTGCCAGCAGCTGGCCTTTGAGGGGGCAATCGATAAGGACTGAAGCTTTCTTT
>NA|13|NA|TRBJ2-7|TRBV7-2
CASTRAGTYEQYF
TGTGCCAGCACTAGAGCCGGCACCTACGAGCAGTACTTC
>NA|15|NA|TRBJ2-1|TRBV4-2
CASSQGGMSYNEQFF
TGTGCCAGCAGCCAAGGGGGGATGTCCTACAATGAGCAGTTCTTC
>NA|16|NA|TRBJ2-3|TRBV6-5
CASSYWGGSGHDTQYF
TGTGCCAGCAGTTATTGGGGCGGTTCAGGGCATGATACGCAGTATTTT
>TRBD1|14|NA|TRBJ1-1|TRBV2
CASSGQGDRTEAFF
TGTGCCAGCAGTGGACAGGGGGATCGGACTGAAGCTTTCTTT
>NA|14|NA|TRBJ2-1|TRBV27
CASSLSRLSNEQFF
TGTGCCAGCAGTTTATCCCGCTTGTCCAATGAGCAGTTCTTC
>TRBD1|15|NA|TRBJ2-7|TRBV4-2
CASSHGDRDSYEQYF
TGTGCCAGCAGCCACGGGGACAGGGACTCCTACGAGCAGTACTTC
>TRBD2|16|few|TRBJ2-2|TRBV7-8
CASSRISSGNTGELFF
TGTGCCAGCAGCCGCATCTCTAGCGGGAACACCGGGGAGCTGTTTTTT
>NA|12|NA|TRBJ2-1|TRBV29-1
CSVVTGPNEQFF
TGCAGCGTTGTAACGGGTCCCAATGAGCAGTTCTTC
>NA|15|few|TRBJ1-2|TRBV1
CTSSQGGQGNYGYTF
TGCACCAGCAGCCAGGGGGGACAGGGGAACTATGGCTACACCTTC
>NA|13|NA|TRBJ2-7|TRBV29-1
CSVSTRQGYEQYF
TGCAGCGTTTCTACGAGGCAGGGCTACGAGCAGTACTTC
>TRBD1|15|NA|TRBJ1-4|TRBV5-4
CASSSQQGANEKLFF
TGTGCCAGCAGCTCCCAACAGGGGGCGAACGAAAAACTGTTTTTT
>TRBD2|17|few|TRBJ2-2|TRBV11-2
CASSLVASGAKAGELFF
TGTGCCAGCAGCTTAGTGGCTAGCGGGGCTAAAGCCGGGGAGCTGTTTTTT
>NA|13|NA|TRBJ2-5|TRBV2
CASSPFNPETQYF
TGTGCCAGCAGTCCTTTTAATCCGGAGACCCAGTACTTC
>NA|15|few|TRBJ2-2|TRBV7-2
CASSLRRGLAGELFF
TGTGCCAGCAGCTTACGTAGGGGTCTGGCCGGGGAGCTGTTTTTT
>NA|12|few|TRBJ1-4|TRBV7-9
CASSLEGEKLFF
TGTGCCAGCAGCCTTGAGGGGGAAAAACTGTTTTTT
>TRBD1|16|NA|TRBJ2-6|TRBV18
CASSRTGSSGANVLTF
TGTGCCAGCTCAAGGACAGGGAGCTCTGGGGCCAACGTCCTGACTTTC
>NA|13|NA|TRBJ1-5|TRBV6-5
CASSHRERQPQHF
TGTGCCAGCAGCCACAGGGAGCGACAGCCCCAGCATTTT
>NA|13|few|TRBJ1-1|TRBV29-1
CSVEGVANTEAFF
TGCAGCGTTGAGGGCGTAGCGAACACTGAAGCTTTCTTT
>TRBD1|17|few|TRBJ1-2|TRBV30
CAWSASPGTGIPYGYTF
TGTGCCTGGAGTGCCTCCCCCGGGACAGGGATTCCCTATGGCTACACCTTC
>NA|15|few|TRBJ2-7|TRBV9
CASSAEPGPTYEQYF
TGTGCCAGCAGCGCCGAACCGGGTCCGACCTACGAGCAGTACTTC
>TRBD2|15|few|TRBJ2-7|TRBV9
CASSVGTSGGLPQYF
TGTGCCAGCAGCGTAGGCACTAGCGGGGGGCTCCCCCAGTACTTC
>NA|11|NA|TRBJ1-2|TRBV6-5
CASSYQDGYTF
TGTGCCAGCAGTTATCAGGATGGCTACACCTTC
>TRBD1|15|NA|TRBJ2-7|TRBV11-1
CASSFPGQGVYEQYF
TGTGCCAGCAGCTTTCCGGGACAGGGTGTATACGAGCAGTACTTC
>TRBD2|17|few|TRBJ2-1|TRBV5-1
CASSPGTSGRVYNEQFF
TGCGCCAGCAGCCCCGGGACTAGCGGGAGAGTCTACAATGAGCAGTTCTTC
>NA|11|few|TRBJ2-5|TRBV29-1
CSALPQGPQNF
TGCAGCGCCCTACCCCAAGGACCCCAGAACTTC
>NA|13|NA|TRBJ1-5|TRBV7-9
CASSPSVLGPQHF
TGTGCCAGCAGCCCCTCGGTGCTGGGGCCCCAGCATTTT
>NA|12|few|TRBJ2-7|TRBV30
CAWSVREIGQYF
TGTGCCTGGAGTGTCAGGGAGATAGGGCAGTACTTC
>NA|13|NA|TRBJ2-3|TRBV7-9
CASSSSGADTQYF
TGTGCCAGCAGCTCCTCGGGGGCAGATACGCAGTATTTT
>NA|13|NA|TRBJ2-7|TRBV18
CASSPTATYEQYF
TGTGCCAGCTCACCAACAGCCACCTACGAGCAGTACTTC
>NA|18|few|TRBJ2-1|TRBV4-3
CASSQARFRADSYNEQFF
TGCGCCAGCAGCCAAGCCCGCTTCAGAGCGGACTCCTACAATGAGCAGTTCTTC
>TRBD2|16|NA|TRBJ2-7|TRBV6-5
CASSYSLAGGYYEQYF
TGTGCCAGCAGTTACTCTCTAGCGGGAGGGTACTACGAGCAGTACTTC
>NA|16|NA|TRBJ2-2|TRBV7-2
CASSTRGRGYTGELFF
TGTGCCAGCAGCACAAGGGGTCGGGGATACACCGGGGAGCTGTTTTTT
>TRBD1|14|NA|TRBJ1-1|TRBV29-1
CSVSFVGGNTEAFF
TGCAGCGTTTCCTTCGTAGGGGGCAACACTGAAGCTTTCTTT
>NA|14|few|TRBJ1-1|TRBV30
CAWTFDRGNTEAFF
TGTGCCTGGACGTTCGATCGGGGGAACACTGAAGCTTTCTTT
>TRBD1|14|NA|TRBJ1-5|TRBV6-5
CASSSGQGNQPQHF
TGTGCCAGCAGTTCGGGACAGGGAAATCAGCCCCAGCATTTT
>TRBD2|14|NA|TRBJ2-7|TRBV19
CASSVTGGPYEQYF
TGTGCCAGTTCCGTAACGGGAGGGCCCTACGAGCAGTACTTC
>NA|12|few|TRBJ1-1|TRBV30
CAWSLERTEAFF
TGTGCCTGGAGCCTGGAGAGGACTGAAGCTTTCTTT
>NA|12|NA|TRBJ2-5|TRBV6-5
CASRGIGETQYF
TGTGCCAGCAGAGGGATCGGAGAGACCCAGTACTTC
>TRBD1|14|many|TRBJ2-4|TRBV13
CASSPRTGSQIQYF
TGTGCCAGCAGCCCTCGGACAGGATCTCAAATTCAGTACTTC
>NA|18|few|TRBJ2-3|TRBV4-2
CASSQGRRGGALTDTQYF
TGTGCCAGCAGCCAGGGTCGTCGGGGCGGGGCGCTTACAGATACGCAGTATTTT
>TRBD1|19|few|TRBJ2-5|TRBV4-1
CASSQDPAALQGIQETQYF
TGCGCCAGCAGCCAAGATCCCGCCGCATTACAGGGGATCCAAGAGACCCAGTACTTC
>NA|15|NA|TRBJ2-3|TRBV5-1
CASSSGIEVTDTQYF
TGCGCCAGCAGCTCCGGAATAGAGGTCACAGATACGCAGTATTTT
>NA|15|NA|TRBJ1-1|TRBV19
CASSIDNSMNTEAFF
TGTGCCAGTAGTATAGATAACAGTATGAACACTGAAGCTTTCTTT
>NA|14|NA|TRBJ2-7|TRBV7-2
CASSSLTRSYEQYF
TGTGCCAGCAGCTCCCTTACTAGGTCCTACGAGCAGTACTTC
>NA|13|few|TRBJ2-6|TRBV5-1
CASSLSGANVLTF
TGCGCCAGCAGCCTCTCTGGGGCCAACGTCCTGACTTTC
>TRBD2|15|few|TRBJ2-3|TRBV6-1
CASSIGTSWADTQYF
TGTGCCAGCAGTATCGGGACTAGTTGGGCAGATACGCAGTATTTT
>NA|16|NA|TRBJ1-2|TRBV7-2
CASSFSGLTSGYGYTF
TGTGCCAGCAGCTTCTCGGGACTGACCTCGGGCTATGGCTACACCTTC